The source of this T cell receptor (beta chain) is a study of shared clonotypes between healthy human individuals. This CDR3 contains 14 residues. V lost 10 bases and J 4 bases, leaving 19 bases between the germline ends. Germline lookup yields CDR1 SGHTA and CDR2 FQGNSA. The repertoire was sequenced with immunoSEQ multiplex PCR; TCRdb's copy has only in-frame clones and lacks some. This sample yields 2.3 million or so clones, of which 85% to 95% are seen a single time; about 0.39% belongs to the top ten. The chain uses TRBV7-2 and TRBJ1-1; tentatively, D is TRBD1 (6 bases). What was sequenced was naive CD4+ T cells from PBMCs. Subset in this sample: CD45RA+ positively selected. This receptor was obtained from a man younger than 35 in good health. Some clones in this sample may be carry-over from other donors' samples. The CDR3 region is CATHLGGVVTEAFF. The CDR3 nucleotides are TGTGCCACGCACTTAGGGGGTGTGGTCACTGAAGCTTTCTTT.